This TCR beta chain is from a study of CD8 T cells in Susac syndrome. On the study more broadly: Within the sequenced Susac syndrome patient group, five or six exhibited active disease and about eight were in remission. Patients with Susac syndrome were therapy-naive, on corticosteroids, or on intravenous immunoglobulin alone at blood draw.

General study findings and limits: Susac-specific public clones in total CD8+ repertoires numbered roughly 17; in CD8+ TEMRA repertoires, they numbered 5 or 6.

CDR1 is LGHNA and CDR2 is YSLEER in the germline V gene. Trimming at V came to 1 base and at J to 1 base, leaving 4 bases not matched to a gene. The CDR3 is made up of 17 amino acids. Patients with Susac syndrome met diagnostic criteria defined recently for definite or probable disease. This clonotype was observed a single time. As yet, its antigen is unknown. Random hexamers served to reverse transcribe about 0.5 to 1 ug RNA. MiXCR was run by TCRdb on the immunoSEQ multiplex PCR reads, yielding one entry per CDR3 protein. The repertoire includes fewer than 90,000 distinct CDR3 sequences, 90% to 95% of them detected once, and under 1% sits in the top ten.

The sample consisted of CD8+ T cells from PBMCs. The source of this sequence is a human donor with Susac syndrome. The rearrangement joins TRBV4-3 to TRBJ2-1, with 10 bases lining up with TRBD2. The CDR3 spells CASSQALLAGSYNEQFF. CDR3 bases: TGCGCCAGCAGCCAAGCCCTACTAGCGGGATCCTACAATGAGCAGTTCTTC.